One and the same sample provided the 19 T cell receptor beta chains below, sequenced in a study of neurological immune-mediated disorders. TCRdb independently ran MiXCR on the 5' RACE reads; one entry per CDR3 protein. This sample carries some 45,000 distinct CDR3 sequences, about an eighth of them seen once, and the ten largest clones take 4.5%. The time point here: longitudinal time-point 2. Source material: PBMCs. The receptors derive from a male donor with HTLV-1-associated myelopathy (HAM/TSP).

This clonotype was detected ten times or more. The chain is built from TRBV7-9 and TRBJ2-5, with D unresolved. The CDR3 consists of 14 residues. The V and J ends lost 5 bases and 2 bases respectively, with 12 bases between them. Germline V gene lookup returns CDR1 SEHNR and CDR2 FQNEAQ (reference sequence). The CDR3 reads CASSRTREQETQYF. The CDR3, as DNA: TGTGCCAGCAGCAGAACCAGAGAACAAGAGACCCAGTACTTC.

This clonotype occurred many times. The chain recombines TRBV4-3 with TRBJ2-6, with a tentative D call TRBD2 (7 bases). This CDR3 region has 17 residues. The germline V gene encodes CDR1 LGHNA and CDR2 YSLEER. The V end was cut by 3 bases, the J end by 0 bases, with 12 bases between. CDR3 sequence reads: CASSQAGAGSGANVLTF. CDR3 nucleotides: TGCGCCAGCAGCCAGGCGGGGGCCGGCTCTGGGGCCAACGTCCTGACTTTC.

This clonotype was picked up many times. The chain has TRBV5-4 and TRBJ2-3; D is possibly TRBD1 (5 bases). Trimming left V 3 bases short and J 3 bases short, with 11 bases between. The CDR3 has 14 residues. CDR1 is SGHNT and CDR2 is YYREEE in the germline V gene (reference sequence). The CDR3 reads CASSSDRLTDTQYF. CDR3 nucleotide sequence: TGTGCCAGCAGCTCTGACAGATTAACAGATACGCAGTATTTT.

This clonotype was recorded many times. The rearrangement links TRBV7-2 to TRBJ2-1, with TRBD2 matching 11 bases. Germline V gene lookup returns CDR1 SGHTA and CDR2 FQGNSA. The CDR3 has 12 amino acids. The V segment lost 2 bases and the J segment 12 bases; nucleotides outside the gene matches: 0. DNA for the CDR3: TGTGCCAGCAGCTTAACTAGCGGGGGGCAGTTCTTC. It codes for CASSLTSGGQFF. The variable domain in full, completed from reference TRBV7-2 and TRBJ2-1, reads GAGVSQSPSNKVTEKGKDVELRCDPISGHTALYWYRQSLGQGLEFLIYFQGNSAPDKSGLPSDRFSAERTGGSVSTLTIQRTQQEDSAVYLCASSLTSGGQFFGPGTRLTVL.

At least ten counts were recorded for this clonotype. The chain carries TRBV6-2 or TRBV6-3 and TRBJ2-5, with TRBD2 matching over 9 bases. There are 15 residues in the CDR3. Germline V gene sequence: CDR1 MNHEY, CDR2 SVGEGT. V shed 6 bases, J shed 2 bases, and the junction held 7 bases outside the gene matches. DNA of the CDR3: TGTGCCAGCAGCCACAGCGGGGGGCCTCAAGAGACCCAGTACTTC. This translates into CASSHSGGPQETQYF.

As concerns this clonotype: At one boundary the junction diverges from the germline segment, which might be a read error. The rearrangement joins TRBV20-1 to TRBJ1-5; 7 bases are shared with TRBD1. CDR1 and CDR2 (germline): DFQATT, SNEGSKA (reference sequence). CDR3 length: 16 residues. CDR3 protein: CSAKDRLTAGNQTQHF. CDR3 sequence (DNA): TGCAGTGCTAAGGACAGGCTCACCGCGGGCAATCAGACCCAGCATTTT.

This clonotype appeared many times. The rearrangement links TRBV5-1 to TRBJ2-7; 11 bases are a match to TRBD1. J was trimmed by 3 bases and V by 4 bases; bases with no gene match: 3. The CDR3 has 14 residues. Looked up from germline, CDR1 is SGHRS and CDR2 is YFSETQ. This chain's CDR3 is CASSQGTGGYEQYF. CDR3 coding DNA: TGCGCCAGCAGCCAAGGGACAGGGGGCTACGAGCAGTACTTC.

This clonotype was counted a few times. The CDR3 sequence: CASSWTGNSPLHF. CDR3 nucleotide sequence: TGCGCCAGCAGCTGGACAGGGAATTCACCCCTCCACTTT. The chain carries TRBV5-1 and TRBJ1-6; 8 nucleotides line up with TRBD1. The CDR3 runs 13 residues. V lost 3 bases to trimming and J lost 7 bases; unmatched junction nucleotides: 0. Germline V gives CDR1 SGHRS, CDR2 YFSETQ.

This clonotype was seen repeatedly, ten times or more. The CDR3 sequence: CASSRKGDGAVSYSPLHF. The CDR3 DNA reads TGTGCCAGCAGCCGCAAGGGCGACGGGGCTGTTAGTTATTCACCCCTCCACTTT. The chain is built from TRBV6-5 and TRBJ1-6; D may be TRBD1 (5 bases). V was trimmed by 6 bases and J by 8 bases, leaving 26 bases between them. This CDR3 has 18 residues. CDR1 is MNHEY and CDR2 is SVGAGI in the germline V gene.

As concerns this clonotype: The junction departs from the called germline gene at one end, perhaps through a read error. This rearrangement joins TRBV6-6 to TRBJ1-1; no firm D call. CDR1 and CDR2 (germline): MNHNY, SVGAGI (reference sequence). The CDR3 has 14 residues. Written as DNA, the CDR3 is TGTGCCAGCAACCCACTCACGGGGAAAACTGAAGATTTCTTT. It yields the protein CASNPLTGKTEDFF.

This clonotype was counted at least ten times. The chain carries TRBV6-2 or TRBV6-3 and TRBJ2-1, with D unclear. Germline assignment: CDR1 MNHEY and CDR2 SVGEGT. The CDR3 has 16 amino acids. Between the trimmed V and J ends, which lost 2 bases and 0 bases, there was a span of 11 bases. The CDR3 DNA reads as TGTGCCAGCAGTTACGACGCGACGAGCTCCTACAATGAGCAGTTCTTC. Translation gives CASSYDATSSYNEQFF.

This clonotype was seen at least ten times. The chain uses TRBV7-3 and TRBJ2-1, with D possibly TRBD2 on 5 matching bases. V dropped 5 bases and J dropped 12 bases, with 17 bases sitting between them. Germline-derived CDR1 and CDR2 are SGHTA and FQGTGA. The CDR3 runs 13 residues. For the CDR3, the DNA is TGTGCCAGCAGCATGACTATACAAGAAGGGCAGTTCTTC. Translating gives CASSMTIQEGQFF.

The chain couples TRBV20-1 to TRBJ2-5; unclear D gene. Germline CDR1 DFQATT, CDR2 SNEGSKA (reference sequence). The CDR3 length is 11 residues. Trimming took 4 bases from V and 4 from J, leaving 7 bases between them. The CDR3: CSATGGETQYF. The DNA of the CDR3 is TGCAGTGCTACCGGCGGAGAGACCCAGTACTTC.

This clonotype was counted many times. CDR3 bases: TGTGCCAGCAGCCGCCGGCAGGGTGAGAACATTCAGTACTTC. This gives the protein CASSRRQGENIQYF. The chain recombines TRBV11-3 with TRBJ2-4, with D possibly being TRBD1 (5 bases). CDR1 and CDR2 (germline): SGHNT, YENEEA. V lost 5 bases and J lost 7, with 15 bases in between. The CDR3 has 14 residues.

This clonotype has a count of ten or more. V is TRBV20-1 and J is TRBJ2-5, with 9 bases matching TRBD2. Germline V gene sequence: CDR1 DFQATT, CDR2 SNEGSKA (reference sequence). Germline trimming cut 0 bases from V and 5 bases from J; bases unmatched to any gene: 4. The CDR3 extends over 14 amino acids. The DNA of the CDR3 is TGCAGTGCTAGAGAACCTAGCGGGGTTGAGACCCAGTACTTC. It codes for CSAREPSGVETQYF.

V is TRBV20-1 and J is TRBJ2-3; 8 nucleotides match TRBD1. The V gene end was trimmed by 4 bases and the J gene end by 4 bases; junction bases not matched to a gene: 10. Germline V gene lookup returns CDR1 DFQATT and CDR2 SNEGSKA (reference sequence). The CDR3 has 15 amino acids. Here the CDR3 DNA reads TGCAGTGCTAAAAGACAGGGGAGGTTAGCAGATACGCAGTATTTT. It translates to CSAKRQGRLADTQYF.

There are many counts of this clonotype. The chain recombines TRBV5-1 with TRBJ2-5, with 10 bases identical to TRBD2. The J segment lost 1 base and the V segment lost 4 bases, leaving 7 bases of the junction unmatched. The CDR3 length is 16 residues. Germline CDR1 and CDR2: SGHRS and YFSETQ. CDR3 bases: TGCGCCAGCAGCCTCCTGACTAGCGGGCTCCAAGAGACCCAGTACTTC. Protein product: CASSLLTSGLQETQYF.

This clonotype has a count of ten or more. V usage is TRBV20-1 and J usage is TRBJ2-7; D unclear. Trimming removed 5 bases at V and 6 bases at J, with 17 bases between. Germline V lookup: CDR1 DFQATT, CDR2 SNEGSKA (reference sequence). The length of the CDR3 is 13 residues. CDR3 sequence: CSAGYRATGEQYF. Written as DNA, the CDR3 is TGCAGTGCTGGCTACCGGGCAACGGGCGAGCAGTACTTC.

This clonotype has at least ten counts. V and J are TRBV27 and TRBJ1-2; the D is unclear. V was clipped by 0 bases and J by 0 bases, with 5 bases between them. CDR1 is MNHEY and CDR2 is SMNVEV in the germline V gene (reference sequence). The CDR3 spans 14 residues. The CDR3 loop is CASSLSWSNYGYTF. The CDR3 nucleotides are TGTGCCAGCAGTTTATCATGGTCTAACTATGGCTACACCTTC.